A selection of T cell receptor beta chains follows, all from one sample in a study of cytomegalovirus exposure and HLA in healthy donors. Produced via immunoSEQ multiplex PCR; TCRdb's table is partial and in-frame only. The data contain roughly 300,000 clones, about 85% of them singletons. Sequenced input: PBMCs. All receptors come from a woman younger than 45 in good health and CMV-seropositive. The CDR3 runs from the conserved cysteine through the conserved F or W. D genes are given only for firm matches. Only some rows state a clone size, as once, few, many or a class for expanded clones.

size	V	J	D	DNA	CDR3
NA	TRBV2	TRBJ2-2	TRBD1	TGTGCCAGCAGTGACAGGGGGCTCGGGGAGCTGTTTTTT	CASSDRGLGELFF
NA	TRBV20-1	TRBJ2-1	NA	TGCAGTGCCAGGGGGGCCGAGCAGTTCTTC	CSARGAEQFF
NA	TRBV2	TRBJ1-2	NA	TGTGCCAGCAACCGGCCGGGAAAAGGCTACACCTTC	CASNRPGKGYTF
NA	TRBV6-5	TRBJ1-2	NA	TGTGCCAGCACAGGGAAGGAGAGTGGCTACACCTTC	CASTGKESGYTF
NA	TRBV19	TRBJ2-1	NA	TGTGCCAGTAGTATAAGTCGGCCCGCCTACAATGAGCAGTTCTTC	CASSISRPAYNEQFF
NA	TRBV7-9	TRBJ1-4	NA	TGTGCCAGCAGCTTAGGTACAGGTTCCGAGAAACTGTTTTTT	CASSLGTGSEKLFF
NA	TRBV9	TRBJ1-1	NA	TGTGCCAGCAGCGAGCTCTCGGGAGTCACTGAAGCTTTCTTT	CASSELSGVTEAFF
NA	TRBV29-1	TRBJ1-2	NA	TGCAGCGTTGAATTGACAGTGAACTATGGCTACACCTTC	CSVELTVNYGYTF
NA	TRBV5-6	TRBJ2-6	NA	TGTGCCAGCAGCGGGGCCTCTGGGGCCAACGTCCTGACTTTC	CASSGASGANVLTF
once	TRBV5-1	TRBJ2-3	TRBD2	TGCGCCAGCAGCTTGGATCCTAGCGGGGCAGATACGCAGTATTTT	CASSLDPSGADTQYF
NA	TRBV7-2	TRBJ1-2	TRBD1	TGTGCCAGCAGCTTATCAGGGGGATATGGCTACACCTTC	CASSLSGGYGYTF
NA	TRBV6-4	TRBJ2-3	TRBD2	TGTGCCAGCAGTGACAAAGCGGGGGGAGCCGCAGATACGCAGTATTTT	CASSDKAGGAADTQYF
NA	TRBV28	TRBJ2-1	NA	TGTGCCAGCAGTTTACCCCGGACAGTCAGTGAATACTACAATGAGCAGTTCTTC	CASSLPRTVSEYYNEQFF
NA	TRBV9	TRBJ1-3	NA	TGTGCCAGCAGCCCTTCTTTAGGGCCTGGAAACACCATATATTTT	CASSPSLGPGNTIYF
NA	TRBV29-1	TRBJ1-2	NA	TGCAGCGTGGAACAGTGGACCGGTGGTGGCTACACCTTC	CSVEQWTGGGYTF
NA	TRBV7-9	TRBJ1-2	TRBD1	TGTGCCAGCAGCCTGGACAGGGGGGTCTATGGCTACACCTTC	CASSLDRGVYGYTF
NA	TRBV4-3	TRBJ2-3	NA	TGCGCCAGCAGCCAACCTCCTACAGATACGCAGTATTTT	CASSQPPTDTQYF
NA	TRBV9	TRBJ2-5	TRBD1	TGTGCCAGCAGCACCTCACAGGGGGTCCGGGAGACCCAGTACTTC	CASSTSQGVRETQYF
NA	TRBV9	TRBJ2-1	TRBD1	TGTGCCAGCAGCGTAACCCGGGACAGGGTGATTGATGAGCAGTTCTTC	CASSVTRDRVIDEQFF
NA	TRBV5-1	TRBJ2-7	NA	TGCGCCAGCAGCTATGGACCCTACGAGCAGTACTTC	CASSYGPYEQYF
NA	TRBV7-6	TRBJ2-3	NA	TGTGCCAGCACCCTGGGGGGGCGGGAGTATTTT	CASTLGGREYF
NA	TRBV27	TRBJ1-5	NA	TGTGCCAGCAGTTTTGCCGCGTTTAGCAATCAGCCCCAGCATTTT	CASSFAAFSNQPQHF
NA	TRBV5-1	TRBJ1-5	NA	TGCGCCAGCAGCTTGGATCAGGGTCCGGGACAGCCCCAGCATTTT	CASSLDQGPGQPQHF
NA	TRBV30	TRBJ2-7	NA	TGTGCCTGGACAAGACAAGGGATGCTTGTCCAAGAGCAGTACTTC	CAWTRQGMLVQEQYF
once	TRBV10-1	TRBJ1-3	NA	TGCGCCAGCAGTGAAAGGGGTGATCAACCTGGAAACACCATATATTTT	CASSERGDQPGNTIYF
NA	TRBV29-1	TRBJ1-1	NA	TGCAGCGTCCGGGGGGCTATGAACACTGAAGCTTTCTTT	CSVRGAMNTEAFF
NA	TRBV7-9	TRBJ2-3	NA	TGTGCCAGCAGCGACGATACAGATACGCAGTATTTT	CASSDDTDTQYF
NA	TRBV29-1	TRBJ1-1	NA	TGCAGCGTTCCGGCCACTGAAGCTTTCTTT	CSVPATEAFF
once	TRBV2	TRBJ2-6	NA	TGTGCCAGCACGGGTATCTCTGGGGCCAACGTCCTGACTTTC	CASTGISGANVLTF
NA	TRBV30	TRBJ1-5	TRBD1	TGTGCCTGGAGTCGGGACAGGGGACTTTATAGCAATCAGCCCCAGCATTTT	CAWSRDRGLYSNQPQHF
NA	TRBV6-6	TRBJ1-5	NA	TGTGCCAGCAGTTACGGTACGGAGGATCAGCCCCAGCATTTT	CASSYGTEDQPQHF
NA	TRBV30	TRBJ2-3	TRBD2	TGTGCCTGGAGTGTAGTCCTAGCGGGGCGCAGCACAGATACGCAGTATTTT	CAWSVVLAGRSTDTQYF
NA	TRBV7-3	TRBJ2-1	NA	TGTGCCAGCAGCTTCTCGGCCGATCATGAGCAGTTCTTC	CASSFSADHEQFF
NA	TRBV28	TRBJ2-7	NA	TGTGCCAGCAGTCCCCGGTGGGGGGCCTCCTACGAGCAGTACTTC	CASSPRWGASYEQYF
NA	TRBV6-5	TRBJ2-3	NA	TGTGCCAGCAGTTACTCGACCTACGGGCCTCTTCAGTATTTT	CASSYSTYGPLQYF
NA	TRBV4-3	TRBJ2-7	NA	TGCGCCAGCAGCCCCCACAGGGGAGGGTCCTACGAGCAGTACTTC	CASSPHRGGSYEQYF
NA	TRBV4-2	TRBJ2-7	NA	TGTGCCAGCAGCCAAGATAAGTCACCTCCCTCCTACGAGCAGTACTTC	CASSQDKSPPSYEQYF
NA	TRBV28	TRBJ2-7	NA	TGTGCCAGCAGTCCTCAGTCGTTTGGGTTCCAACAGGTCTACGAGCAGTACTTC	CASSPQSFGFQQVYEQYF
NA	TRBV28	TRBJ1-5	TRBD1	TGTGCCAGCCGTCCTACCGGGACAGCAAATCAGCCCCAGCATTTT	CASRPTGTANQPQHF
NA	TRBV9	TRBJ2-5	NA	TGTGCCAGCAGCGGAGGATGGGGGCAGGCGACCCAGTACTTC	CASSGGWGQATQYF
NA	TRBV9	TRBJ2-2	TRBD2	TGTGCCAGCCGCCGGGGGGGCCTTAACACCGGGGAGCTGTTTTTT	CASRRGGLNTGELFF
once	TRBV7-3	TRBJ2-1	NA	TGTGCCAGCAGCGACGGGCTAGCGAGGAATGAGCAGTTCTTC	CASSDGLARNEQFF
NA	TRBV7-8	TRBJ2-7	NA	TGTGCCAGCAGATCCGGGATCTCCTACGAGCAGTACTTC	CASRSGISYEQYF
NA	TRBV5-4	TRBJ2-7	NA	TGTGCCAGCAGCTCCTCTACCTCCTACGAGCAGTACTTC	CASSSSTSYEQYF
NA	TRBV4-3	TRBJ1-1	NA	TGCGCCAGCAGCCAAGATTCGCGGGGGGCCACTGAAGCTTTCTTT	CASSQDSRGATEAFF
NA	TRBV2	TRBJ2-4	TRBD1	TGTGCCAGCAGTGGTGGGACAGATTTAGCCAAAAACATTCAGTACTTC	CASSGGTDLAKNIQYF
NA	TRBV27	TRBJ1-5	TRBD1	TGTGCCAGCAGTCCCAGGGGGCAATATAGCAATCAGCCCCAGCATTTT	CASSPRGQYSNQPQHF
NA	TRBV9	TRBJ1-1	TRBD1	TGTGCCAGCAGCTCAAAAGACAGGGGTTCTGCTTTCTTT	CASSSKDRGSAFF
NA	TRBV11-2	TRBJ1-1	TRBD1	TGTGCCAGCAGCTTAGATCCGGGACAGGGGGCTTCAGCTTTCTTT	CASSLDPGQGASAFF
few	TRBV19	TRBJ2-7	NA	TGTGCCAGTAGTATTCGGGGCGTAACCGAGCAGTACTTC	CASSIRGVTEQYF
NA	TRBV6-5	TRBJ1-3	NA	TGTGCCAGCACCCCAGACCGCTACTCTGGAAACACCATATATTTT	CASTPDRYSGNTIYF